Sequencing of this T cell receptor beta chain was carried out in a study of T cells in Graves' hyperthyroidism and ophthalmopathy. Findings of the study overall: The model identified upcoming ophthalmopathy a median approximately six months ahead of onset. Blood shared most expanded thyroid clonotypes above 0.001.

TCR beta CDR3 regions were amplified from RNA. Researchers ran a first-round RT-PCR on the TCR CDR3 using the HTBI primer set. Each CDR3 protein gets one entry after TCRdb re-called the multiplex PCR reads with MiXCR. This sample yields roughly 640,000 distinct CDR3 sequences, of which roughly a sixth are seen a single time; less than 3.5% belongs to the top ten. Regarding this clonotype: What it recognizes is unknown.

Orbital computed tomography and thyroid ultrasound, together with serum TRAb and thyroxine and clinical symptoms, were used for diagnoses. The V and J ends lost 5 bases and 0 bases respectively, with 8 bases between them. Germline V lookup: CDR1 MNHNS, CDR2 SASEGT. The CDR3 extends over 14 amino acids. V is TRBV6-1 and J is TRBJ1-3; the D is unclear. This TCR derives from a middle-aged woman with Graves' ophthalmopathy. Input material: blood. Here the CDR3 reads CASSTEISGNTIYF. The DNA for the CDR3 is TGTGCCAGCAGTACAGAAATCTCTGGAAACACCATATATTTT.